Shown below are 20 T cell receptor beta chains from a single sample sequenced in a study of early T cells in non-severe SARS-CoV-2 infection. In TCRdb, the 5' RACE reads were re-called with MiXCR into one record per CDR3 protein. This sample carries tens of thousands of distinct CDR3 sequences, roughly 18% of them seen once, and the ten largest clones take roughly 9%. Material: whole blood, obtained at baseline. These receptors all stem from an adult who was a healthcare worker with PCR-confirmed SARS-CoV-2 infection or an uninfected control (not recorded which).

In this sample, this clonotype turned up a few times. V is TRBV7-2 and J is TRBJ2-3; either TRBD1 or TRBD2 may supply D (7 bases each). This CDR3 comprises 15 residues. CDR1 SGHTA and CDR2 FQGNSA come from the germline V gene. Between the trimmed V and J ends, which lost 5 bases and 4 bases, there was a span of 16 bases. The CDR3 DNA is TGTGCCAGCAGCCCTCAGGGGGGGGTGGCAGATACGCAGTATTTT. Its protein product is CASSPQGGVADTQYF.

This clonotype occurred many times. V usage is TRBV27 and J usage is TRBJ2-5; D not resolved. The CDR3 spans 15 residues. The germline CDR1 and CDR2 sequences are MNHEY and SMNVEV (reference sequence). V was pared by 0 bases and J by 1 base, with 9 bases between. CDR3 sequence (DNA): TGTGCCAGCAGTTTATCGGTGGGCAGCCAAGAGACCCAGTACTTC. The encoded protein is CASSLSVGSQETQYF.

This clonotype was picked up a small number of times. The CDR3 coding sequence is TGCAGTGCTAGAAGCATAGACACCGGGGAGCTGTTTTTT. Translating gives CSARSIDTGELFF. The chain is built from TRBV20-1 and TRBJ2-2; D uncertain. Germline values: CDR1 DFQATT, CDR2 SNEGSKA (reference sequence). This CDR3 spans 13 amino acids. V lost 2 bases, J lost 3 bases, and 7 bases lay in between.

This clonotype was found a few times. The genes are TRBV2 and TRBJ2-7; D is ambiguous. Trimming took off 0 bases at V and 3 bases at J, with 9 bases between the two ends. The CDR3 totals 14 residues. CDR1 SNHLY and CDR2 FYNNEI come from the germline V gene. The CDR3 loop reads CASSEASENYEQYF. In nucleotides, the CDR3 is TGTGCCAGCAGTGAAGCTTCAGAAAACTACGAGCAGTACTTC. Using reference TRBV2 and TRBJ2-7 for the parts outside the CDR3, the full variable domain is EPEVTQTPSHQVTQMGQEVILRCVPISNHLYFYWYRQILGQKVEFLVSFYNNEISEKSEIFDDQFSVERPDGSNFTLKIRSTKLEDSAMYFCASSEASENYEQYFGPGTRLTVT.

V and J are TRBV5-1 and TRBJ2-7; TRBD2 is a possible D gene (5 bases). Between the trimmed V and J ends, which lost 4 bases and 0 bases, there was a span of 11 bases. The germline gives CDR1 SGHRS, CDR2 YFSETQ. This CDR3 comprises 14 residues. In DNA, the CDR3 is TGCGCCAGCAGCATGAGGGTCAGCTCCTACGAGCAGTACTTC. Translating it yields CASSMRVSSYEQYF.

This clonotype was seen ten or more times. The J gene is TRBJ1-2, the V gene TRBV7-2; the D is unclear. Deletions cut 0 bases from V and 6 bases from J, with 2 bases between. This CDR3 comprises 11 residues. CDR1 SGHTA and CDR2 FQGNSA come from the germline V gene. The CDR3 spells CASSLADGYTF. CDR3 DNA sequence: TGTGCCAGCAGCTTAGCGGATGGCTACACCTTC.

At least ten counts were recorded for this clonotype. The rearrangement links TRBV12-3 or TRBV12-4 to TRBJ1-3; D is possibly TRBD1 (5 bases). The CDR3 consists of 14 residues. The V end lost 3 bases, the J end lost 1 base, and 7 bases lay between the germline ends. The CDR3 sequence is CASSFQGSGNTIYF. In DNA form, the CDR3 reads TGTGCCAGCAGTTTTCAGGGTTCTGGAAACACCATATATTTT.

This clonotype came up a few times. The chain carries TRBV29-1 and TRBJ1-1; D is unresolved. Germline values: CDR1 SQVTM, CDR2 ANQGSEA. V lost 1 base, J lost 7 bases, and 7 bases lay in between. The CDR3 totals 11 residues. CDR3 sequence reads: CSVEGVGEAFF. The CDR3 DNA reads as TGCAGCGTTGAAGGGGTCGGTGAAGCTTTCTTT.

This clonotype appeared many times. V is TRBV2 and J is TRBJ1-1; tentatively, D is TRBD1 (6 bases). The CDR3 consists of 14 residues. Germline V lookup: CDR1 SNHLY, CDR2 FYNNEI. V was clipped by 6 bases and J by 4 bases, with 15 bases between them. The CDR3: CASRPGVSGTEAFF. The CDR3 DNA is TGTGCCAGCAGACCAGGGGTTTCAGGCACTGAAGCTTTCTTT.

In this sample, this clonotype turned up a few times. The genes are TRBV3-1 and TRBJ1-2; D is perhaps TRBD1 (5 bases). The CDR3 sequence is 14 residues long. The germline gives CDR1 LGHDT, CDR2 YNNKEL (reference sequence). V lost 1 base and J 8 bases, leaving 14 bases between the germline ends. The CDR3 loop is CASSQVQAGNGYTF. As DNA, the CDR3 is TGTGCCAGCAGCCAAGTTCAGGCAGGGAACGGCTACACCTTC.

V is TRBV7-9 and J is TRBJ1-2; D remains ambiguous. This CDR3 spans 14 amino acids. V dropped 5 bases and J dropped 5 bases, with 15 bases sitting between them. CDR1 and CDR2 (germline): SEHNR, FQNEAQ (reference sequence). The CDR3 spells CASSKRDPAYGYTF. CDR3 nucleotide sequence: TGTGCCAGCAGCAAACGGGATCCCGCATATGGCTACACCTTC.

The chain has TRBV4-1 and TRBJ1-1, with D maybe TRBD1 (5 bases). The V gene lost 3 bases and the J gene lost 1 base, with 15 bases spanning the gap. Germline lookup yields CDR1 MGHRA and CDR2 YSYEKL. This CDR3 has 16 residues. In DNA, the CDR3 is TGCGCCAGCAGCCAGGAGGAGCCGGGGGGGAACACTGAAGCTTTCTTT. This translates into CASSQEEPGGNTEAFF.

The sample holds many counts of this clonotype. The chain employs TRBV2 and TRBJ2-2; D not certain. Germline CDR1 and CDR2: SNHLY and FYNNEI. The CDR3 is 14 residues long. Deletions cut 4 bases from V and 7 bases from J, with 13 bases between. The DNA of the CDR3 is TGTGCCAGCAGTGCGAGACCCCCGATCGGGGAGCTGTTTTTT. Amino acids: CASSARPPIGELFF.

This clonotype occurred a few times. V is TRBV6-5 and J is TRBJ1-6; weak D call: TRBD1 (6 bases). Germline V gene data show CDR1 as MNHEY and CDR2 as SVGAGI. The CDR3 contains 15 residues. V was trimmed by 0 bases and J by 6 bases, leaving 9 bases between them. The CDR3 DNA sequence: TGTGCCAGCAGTTACTCGCCAGGGGTTAATTCACCCCTCCACTTT. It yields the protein CASSYSPGVNSPLHF.

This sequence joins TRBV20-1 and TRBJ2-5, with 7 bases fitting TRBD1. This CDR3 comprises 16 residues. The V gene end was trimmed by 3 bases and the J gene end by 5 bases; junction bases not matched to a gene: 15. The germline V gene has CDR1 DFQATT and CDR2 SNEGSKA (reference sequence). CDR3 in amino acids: CSASIPQQGMGETQYF. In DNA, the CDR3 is TGCAGTGCTAGCATACCTCAACAGGGGATGGGGGAGACCCAGTACTTC.

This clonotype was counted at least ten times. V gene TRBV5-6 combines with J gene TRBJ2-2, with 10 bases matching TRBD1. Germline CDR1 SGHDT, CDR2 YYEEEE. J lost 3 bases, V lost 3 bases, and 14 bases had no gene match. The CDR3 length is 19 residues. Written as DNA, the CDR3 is TGTGCCAGCAGCTGGAACCGGGACAGGGGATTCTCGGACACCGGGGAGCTGTTTTTT. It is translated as CASSWNRDRGFSDTGELFF.

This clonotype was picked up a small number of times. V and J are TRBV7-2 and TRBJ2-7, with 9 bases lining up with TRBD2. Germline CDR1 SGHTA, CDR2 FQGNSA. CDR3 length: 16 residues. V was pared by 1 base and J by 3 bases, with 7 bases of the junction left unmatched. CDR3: CASSLVGSGRFYEQYF. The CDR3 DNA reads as TGTGCCAGCAGCTTAGTAGGTAGCGGGAGATTCTACGAGCAGTACTTC.

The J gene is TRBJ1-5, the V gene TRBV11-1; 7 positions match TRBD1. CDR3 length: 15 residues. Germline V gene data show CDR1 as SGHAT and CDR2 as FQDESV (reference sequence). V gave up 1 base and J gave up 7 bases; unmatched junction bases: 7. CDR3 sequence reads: CASSLGRGRGQPQHF. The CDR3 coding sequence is TGTGCCAGCAGCTTAGGAAGGGGGCGCGGGCAGCCCCAGCATTTT.

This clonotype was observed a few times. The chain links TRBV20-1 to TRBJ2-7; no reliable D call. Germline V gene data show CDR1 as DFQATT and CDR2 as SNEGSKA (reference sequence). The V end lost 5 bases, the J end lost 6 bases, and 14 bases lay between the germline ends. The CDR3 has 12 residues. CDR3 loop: CSAVGPSGEQYF. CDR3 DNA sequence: TGCAGTGCTGTTGGACCGTCGGGCGAGCAGTACTTC.

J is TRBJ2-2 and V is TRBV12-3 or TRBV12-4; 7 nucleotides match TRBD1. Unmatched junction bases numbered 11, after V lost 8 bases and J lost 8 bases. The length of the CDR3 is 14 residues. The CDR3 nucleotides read TGTGCCAGCCACCTATCAGGGGGATTTGGGGAGCTGTTTTTT. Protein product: CASHLSGGFGELFF.